This TCR beta chain was identified during a study of blood T cells in healthy people across ages (dated by TCRdb to the mid-2010s). General notes on the study: In model experiments, roughly one uniquely barcoded TCR beta cDNA molecule per two T cells was captured by template switching. Age-related changes in TCR beta repertoire diversity were measured in the study by deep sequencing normalized with unique cDNA molecular identifiers. The donors were divided into four age groups: young (average around 17 years), middle-aged (roughly 42), aged (about 62) and long-lived (roughly 88). To avoid experimental bias, donors of different ages were spread randomly across the sequencing lanes. For two donors (one aged 18 to 29 and one aged 80 or older), the study analyzed two additional independent replicas of 1 million unique cDNA reads from the same blood draw. Study-wide conclusions, independent of this receptor: A strong correlation was found between observed TCR beta diversity and the percentage of naive T cells measured by flow cytometry. Total diversity estimates from one million sequenced T cells were considered lower bounds and underestimates. The long-lived group showed more naive CD4+ T cells, fewer expanded clones and increased TCR diversity than the aged group, suggesting age selection. Donor CMV infection status was unknown, potentially confounding age-related changes in expanded clonotypes. As age increased, observed TCR beta diversity per million T cells dropped in a roughly linear way, and a significant reduction was already evident by age about 40. Since profiling was done on bulk unsorted PBMCs, naive and antigen-experienced compartments could not be conclusively compared.

The method was 5' RACE. Sequencing took place on an Illumina HiSeq 2500. The second PCR ran for roughly 6 to 11 cycles and used a J-beta primer mix along with a sample-barcoded 5' primer. A template-switch 5' adaptor carrying 12 random nucleotides introduced a unique molecular identifier onto each TCR beta cDNA molecule. Each sample yielded at least 3 million CDR3-containing paired-end reads. The Mint cDNA synthesis kit, primed by a TRBC-specific oligonucleotide, was used to synthesize first-strand cDNA from all RNA. Following uracil-DNA glycosylase treatment, a first 18-cycle PCR with universal primers M1SS and BC2_uni_R was performed on all cDNA. The paper's processing steps were these. For normalization, 1 million high-quality reads, each with a distinct molecular identifier, were randomly selected from each sample. Instead of being binned into consensus sequences, reads with shared molecular identifiers were discarded. MiTCR, with a Q25 quality threshold and the strictest error-elimination algorithm, was used for CDR3 identification, clonotype clustering and error correction. Lower-bound total TCR beta diversity was estimated with a nonparametric unseen species model using Euler transformation. TCRdb redid the processing of the public reads, applying fastp at Q25 and MiXCR, and retained in-frame beta chains. Duplicate CDR3 protein sequences are folded into a single record with the most common DNA and genes. The V and J calls follow TCRdb's processing rather than the paper's. In this sample the table shows about 1.8 million distinct CDR3 sequences, about 50% of which occur a single time. The ten largest account for 2.1% of the sample.

Systemically healthy Caucasian individuals from Russia, approximately 39 in total and aged about 6 to 100 years, were included as donors. Each donor gave 8 to 10 milliliters of peripheral blood, drawn into EDTA-treated Vacutainer tubes. PBMCs were isolated by Ficoll-Paque density-gradient centrifugation, with at least 6 million obtained per sample. Trizol reagent was used to extract total RNA from PBMCs, with at least 6 micrograms per sample. For every donor, an aliquot of PBMCs went through flow cytometry to measure the percentages of naive CD45RAhigh/CD27high T cells. Note on this clonotype: Its antigen is unknown. No quality values exist for individual bases; no much larger clone is one base distant.

From the cysteine up to the phenylalanine, the CDR3 has a length of 12 residues. The read is trimmed to its CDR3 DNA, 36 bases read in frame from base 1. The germline V gene (reference sequence) gives CDR1 as DFQATT and CDR2 as SNEGSKA. A distance of 14 bases separates the germline ends of V and J, which lose 4 bases and 10 bases respectively. The receptor comes from a woman between 35 and 50 years old in good health. Sequencing input: blood. The chain is encoded by TRBV20-1 joined to TRBJ2-1, with the D assignment possibly TRBD1 or TRBD2, given 5 matching bases for each. The CDR3 protein sequence reads: CSAIHRRGEQFF. The DNA sequence follows: TGCAGTGCTATTCACAGGCGAGGGGAGCAGTTCTTC.